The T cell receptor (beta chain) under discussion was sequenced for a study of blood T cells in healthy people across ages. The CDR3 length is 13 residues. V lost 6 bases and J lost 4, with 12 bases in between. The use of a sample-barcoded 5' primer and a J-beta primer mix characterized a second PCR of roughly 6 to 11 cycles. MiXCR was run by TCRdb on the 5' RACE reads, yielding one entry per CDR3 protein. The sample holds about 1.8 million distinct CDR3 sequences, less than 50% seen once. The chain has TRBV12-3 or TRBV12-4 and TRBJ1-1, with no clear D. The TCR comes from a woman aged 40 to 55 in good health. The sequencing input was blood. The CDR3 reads CASREAMGTEAFF. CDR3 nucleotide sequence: TGTGCCAGCAGAGAGGCTATGGGCACTGAAGCTTTCTTT.